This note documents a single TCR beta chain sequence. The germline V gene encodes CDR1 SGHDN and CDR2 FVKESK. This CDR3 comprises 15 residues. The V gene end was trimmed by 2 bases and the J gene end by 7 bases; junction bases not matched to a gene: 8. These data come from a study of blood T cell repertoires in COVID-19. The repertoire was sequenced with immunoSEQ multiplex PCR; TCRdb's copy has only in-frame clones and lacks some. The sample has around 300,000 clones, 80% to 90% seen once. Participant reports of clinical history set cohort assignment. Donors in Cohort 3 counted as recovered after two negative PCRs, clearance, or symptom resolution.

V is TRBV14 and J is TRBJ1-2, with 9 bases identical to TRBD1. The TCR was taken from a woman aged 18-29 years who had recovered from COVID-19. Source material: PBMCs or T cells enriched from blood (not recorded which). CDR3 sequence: CASSQNRGLIGGYTF. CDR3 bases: TGTGCCAGCAGCCAAAACAGGGGGCTAATCGGTGGCTACACCTTC. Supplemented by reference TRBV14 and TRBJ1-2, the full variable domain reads EAGVTQFPSHSVIEKGQTVTLRCDPISGHDNLYWYRRVMGKEIKFLLHFVKESKQDESGMPNNRFLAERTGGTYSTLKVQPAELEDSGVYFCASSQNRGLIGGYTFGSGTRLTVV.